Following are 16 T cell receptor beta chains from one sample sequenced in a study of T cell changes during pregnancy in multiple sclerosis. Data came from immunoSEQ multiplex PCR; TCRdb stores just in-frame clones and leaves some out. Found here are 70,000 to 100,000 clones, just under 95% of them singletons; the top ten hold 0.9% to 1.2%. Specimen: peripheral blood, collected in the first trimester of pregnancy. These receptor sequences come from a female donor with multiple sclerosis, enrolled in a pregnancy study.

J is TRBJ2-3 and V is TRBV5-1, with D maybe TRBD1 (7 bases). Germline CDR1 and CDR2: SGHRS and YFSETQ. The V gene lost 7 bases and the J gene lost 1 base, with 13 bases spanning the gap. The CDR3 runs to 14 residues. The CDR3, as DNA: TGCGCCAGCGGGGGCAGGGGGGGCACAGATACGCAGTATTTT. Amino acids: CASGGRGGTDTQYF.

CDR3 sequence: CAQTSVNIRHEQFF. CDR3 nucleotides: TGTGCCCAGACTAGCGTGAACATTAGGCATGAGCAGTTCTTC. This chain connects TRBV25-1 to TRBJ2-1; 8 nucleotides align to TRBD2. J lost 8 bases, V lost 11 bases, and 14 bases had no gene match. This CDR3 has 14 amino acids. CDR1 and CDR2 from the germline V gene are MGHDK and SYGVNS.

This clone was recorded only once. This chain's CDR3 is CASSLLFGNEQFF. The CDR3 DNA is TGTGCCAGCAGCTTACTTTTCGGCAATGAGCAGTTCTTC. The gene calls are TRBV7-7 and TRBJ2-1; D gene unclear. CDR1 and CDR2 (germline): SSHAT, FNYEAQ (reference sequence). The ends were cut back, 2 bases at V and 6 bases at J, with 8 bases in the middle. CDR3 size: 13 residues.

This chain connects TRBV6-6 to TRBJ2-4, with D possibly being TRBD2 (5 bases). Trimming took off 3 bases at V and 1 base at J, with 7 bases between the two ends. The CDR3 has 14 amino acids. Germline lookup yields CDR1 MNHNY and CDR2 SVGAGI (reference sequence). In nucleotides, the CDR3 is TGTGCCAGCAGTTATGGGGAGGCCAAAAACATTCAGTACTTC. Translating gives CASSYGEAKNIQYF.

The gene calls are TRBV28 and TRBJ2-7; possibly TRBD2 for D (7 bases). Germline-derived CDR1 and CDR2 are MDHEN and SYDVKM. With 5 bases removed from V and 0 bases from J, the gap between germline ends came to 14 bases. There are 15 residues in the CDR3. The CDR3 coding sequence is TGTGCCAGCAGTCGAGGGGGGGGGAGCTCCTACGAGCAGTACTTC. Protein: CASSRGGGSSYEQYF.

The chain combines TRBV6-1 with TRBJ1-4; TRBD1 agrees at 10 bases. Germline trimming cut 1 base from V and 7 bases from J; bases unmatched to any gene: 0. The CDR3 totals 14 residues. Germline CDR1 and CDR2: MNHNS and SASEGT. The CDR3 loop reads CASSEGTGGEKLFF. The DNA for the CDR3 is TGTGCCAGCAGTGAAGGGACAGGGGGTGAAAAACTGTTTTTT.

V and J are TRBV7-9 and TRBJ2-1; 8 positions match TRBD2. The germline CDR1 and CDR2 sequences are SEHNR and FQNEAQ (reference sequence). Germline trimming cut 5 bases from V and 11 bases from J; bases unmatched to any gene: 20. The CDR3 extends over 17 amino acids. This CDR3 reads CASSDPARGGPRGKQFF. The CDR3 nucleotides are TGTGCCAGCAGCGACCCTGCACGCGGGGGGCCCCGGGGGAAGCAGTTCTTC.

The sample holds one count of this clone. The chain has TRBV7-3 and TRBJ2-7; possible D gene TRBD1, 6 bases. The length of the CDR3 is 15 residues. The germline CDR1 and CDR2 sequences are SGHTA and FQGTGA. V lost 5 bases and J 0 bases, leaving 14 bases between the germline ends. CDR3 nucleotides: TGTGCCAGCAGCCTCGGGAACAGGGCCTCCTACGAGCAGTACTTC. This gives the protein CASSLGNRASYEQYF.

The chain employs TRBV5-1 and TRBJ2-2; TRBD2 matches 9 bases. Per germline, CDR1 SGHRS and CDR2 YFSETQ. There are 15 residues in the CDR3. V gave up 2 bases and J gave up 6 bases; unmatched junction bases: 5. CDR3: CASSFIAGVAGELFF. In nucleotides, the CDR3 is TGCGCCAGCAGCTTTATAGCGGGAGTGGCCGGGGAGCTGTTTTTT.

The chain combines TRBV7-9 with TRBJ1-6; D is perhaps TRBD1 (6 bases). Deletions cut 11 bases from V and 7 bases from J, with 12 bases between. The germline CDR1 and CDR2 sequences are SEHNR and FQNEAQ (reference sequence). This CDR3 is built from 12 residues. The CDR3 is CASRGGNSPLHF. The CDR3 region has the DNA TGTGCCTCCAGGGGCGGGAATTCACCCCTCCACTTT.

In this sample, this clone turned up once. The chain combines TRBV15 with TRBJ1-1; D is unresolved. Germline V gene lookup returns CDR1 LNHNV and CDR2 YYDKDF (reference sequence). V was clipped by 1 base and J by 0 bases, with 9 bases between them. The CDR3 extends over 15 amino acids. Written as DNA, the CDR3 is TGTGCCACCAGCAGAGGAGGGTATATGAACACTGAAGCTTTCTTT. Translation: CATSRGGYMNTEAFF.

The chain couples TRBV6-5 to TRBJ1-2, with D unresolved. The V end was cut by 2 bases, the J end by 7 bases, with 11 bases between. This CDR3 contains 13 residues. Germline V gives CDR1 MNHEY, CDR2 SVGAGI. The CDR3 spells CASSYASEGGYTF. CDR3 DNA sequence: TGTGCCAGCAGTTACGCGTCCGAGGGTGGCTACACCTTC.

The chain employs TRBV19 and TRBJ1-5, with D possibly being TRBD1 (5 bases). V gave up 8 bases and J gave up 2 bases, with 13 bases separating them. The CDR3 loop spans 14 amino acids. Germline V lookup: CDR1 LNHDA, CDR2 SQIVND (reference sequence). The CDR3 is CASRDSSGNQPQHF. CDR3 DNA: TGTGCCAGTCGAGACAGTTCGGGCAATCAGCCCCAGCATTTT.

The chain has TRBV4-1 and TRBJ2-1; the match to TRBD2 covers 12 bases. J was trimmed by 7 bases and V by 4 bases; bases with no gene match: 5. The CDR3 contains 15 residues. Per germline, CDR1 MGHRA and CDR2 YSYEKL. The CDR3 nucleotides read TGCGCCAGCAGCCCGGGACTAGCGGGCGTAAATGAGCAGTTCTTC. It translates to CASSPGLAGVNEQFF.

The rearrangement links TRBV28 to TRBJ2-2, with D perhaps TRBD2 (6 bases). The CDR3 totals 17 residues. Per the germline V gene, CDR1 is MDHEN and CDR2 is SYDVKM. Trimming took 4 bases from V and 4 from J, leaving 19 bases between them. The CDR3 loop reads CASSSIRGNRATGELFF. The CDR3 coding sequence is TGTGCCAGCAGTTCTATTCGCGGGAATCGTGCCACCGGGGAGCTGTTTTTT.

This clone has only one observation. This chain's CDR3 is CASWPSGGPWNEQFF. DNA of the CDR3: TGTGCCAGCTGGCCTTCAGGGGGCCCATGGAATGAGCAGTTCTTC. This rearrangement joins TRBV27 to TRBJ2-1, with TRBD1 matching 8 bases. The CDR3 is made up of 15 amino acids. V lost 8 bases and J lost 7; bases outside the gene matches: 13. Germline-derived CDR1 and CDR2 are MNHEY and SMNVEV (reference sequence).